This record covers a single T cell receptor beta chain. The PCR ran on 60 Vbeta and 13 Jbeta primers. The data were produced by immunoSEQ multiplex PCR, yet TCRdb's version contains in-frame clones alone and is incomplete. The sample lists 150,000 to 200,000 clones; approximately 80% were seen once. The data belong to a study of cytomegalovirus exposure and HLA in healthy donors. For the study at large: From donors who were HLA-typed, an early data release held around 80 million unique TCRs.

The CDR3 totals 14 residues. Trimming shortened V by 3 bases and J by 5 bases, and 13 bases separated the two germline ends. Germline V gene sequence: CDR1 MDHEN, CDR2 SYDVKM. Sequencing input: PBMCs. J is TRBJ1-2 and V is TRBV28, with TRBD1 as a possible D gene (5 bases). The receptor was isolated from a man aged 25-45 years in good health and CMV-seronegative. CDR3 residues: CASSFNRWGYGYTF. As DNA, the CDR3 is TGTGCCAGCAGTTTCAACAGGTGGGGTTATGGCTACACCTTC.